This T cell receptor (beta chain) was profiled in a study of blood T cell repertoires in COVID-19. Across the study: Collection of acute and convalescent COVID-19 samples took place in the United States, Italy and Spain. The cDNA or gDNA used as material had been derived from T cells, B-cell-depleted T cells, or PBMCs.

This CDR3 has 13 residues. V was shortened by 6 bases and J by 3 bases, with 9 bases between the two germline ends. Germline values: CDR1 LNHDA, CDR2 SQIVND (reference sequence). Donors were grouped by their self-reported clinical history. Source study methods: The authors estimated nucleated cell counts from reference gene primer amplification. Libraries were prepared by immunoSEQ multiplex PCR; TCRdb keeps only in-frame clonotypes and omits some of them. The V and J calls and the clone size are those of that table, but D and trimming were determined from the DNA. The sample carries fewer than 250,000 clones, 80% to 90% recorded once.

The receptor comes from a man between 25 and 39 years old in a cohort exposed to, infected with or recovered from COVID-19 (not recorded which). The chain employs TRBV19 and TRBJ1-5; D is uncertain. Sequencing was carried out using PBMCs or T cells enriched from blood (not recorded which). Here the CDR3 reads CASRQLNNQPQHF. CDR3 nucleotides: TGTGCCAGTAGGCAACTTAACAATCAGCCCCAGCATTTT.